A selection of T cell receptor beta chains follows, all from one sample in a study of T cell changes during pregnancy in multiple sclerosis. Only in-frame clones appear in the TCRdb table, and some are missing; sequencing was by immunoSEQ multiplex PCR. The sample yields over 35,000 clones, 90% seen once. The sequences come from CD4+ T cells from peripheral blood mononuclear cells, collected in the first trimester of pregnancy. Receptors were obtained from a female donor in good health, enrolled as a control in a pregnancy study. Both conserved end residues are trimmed from each CDR3.

v_gene	j_gene	len	CDR3aa
TRBV7-2	TRBJ1-1	11	ASSLGQNTEAF
TRBV5-6	TRBJ2-7	14	ASSLRVIQESYEQY
TRBV29-1	TRBJ1-1	12	SAPEALGRAEAF
TRBV4-3	TRBJ1-4	13	ASSQDRDSVLKLF
TRBV28	TRBJ1-4	13	ATGGGGLREEKLF
TRBV7-3	TRBJ2-1	13	ASSLTPGGVYEQF
TRBV5-1	TRBJ1-1	12	ASSLNTLNTEAF
TRBV19	TRBJ2-1	10	ASSIGGKEQF
TRBV5-1	TRBJ2-1	17	ASSLGPGLAGGRYNEQF
TRBV19	TRBJ2-2	14	ASSRNWGGNTGELF
TRBV4-1	TRBJ2-1	14	ASSQAQRGGLNEQF
TRBV18	TRBJ2-2	14	ASSPGGQFNTGELF
TRBV7-8	TRBJ1-1	12	ASSLRGLNTEAF
TRBV6-1	TRBJ1-5	12	ASSGDRANQPQH
TRBV7-3	TRBJ2-7	15	ASSLTETGSPFYEQY
TRBV6-5	TRBJ2-1	11	ASRPGRQAEQF
TRBV11-2	TRBJ2-2	13	ASSPSEGRSGELF
TRBV19	TRBJ1-5	13	ASSAGSQSYQPQH
TRBV7-9	TRBJ1-1	13	ASSAGDRSNTEAF
TRBV7-2	TRBJ2-5	13	ASSLVGGSGETQY
TRBV5-1	.	13	ASSLGGVSSYEQY
TRBV7-3	TRBJ2-3	13	ASSPSRDRVDTQY
TRBV7-2	TRBJ2-7	14	ASSLISSSGAYEQY
TRBV7-7	TRBJ2-2	11	ASSLRTSGELF
TRBV19	TRBJ1-1	13	ASSTPTETYLEAF
TRBV2	TRBJ2-3	13	ASTTGTESADTQY
TRBV9	TRBJ1-2	13	ASSVGIPEGYGYT
TRBV30	TRBJ1-5	12	AWSDRQGHQPQH
TRBV5-8	TRBJ1-3	14	ASSWGTGPSGNTIY
TRBV27	TRBJ2-5	12	ASSFQRGQETQY
TRBV7-9	TRBJ1-5	12	ASSLAGTNQPQH
TRBV9	TRBJ1-6	13	ASSVGQGANSPLH
TRBV7-6	TRBJ2-2	14	ASSLRDRTNTGELF
TRBV4-2	TRBJ1-1	13	ASSRTGQGNTEAF
TRBV2	TRBJ1-6	15	ASLGVRPGGYNSPLH
TRBV6-1	TRBJ1-2	12	ASSGDSANYGYT
TRBV6-5	TRBJ1-4	11	ASSYRSLEKLF
TRBV5-4	TRBJ2-3	14	ASSLRLAGGADTQY
TRBV18	TRBJ1-2	12	ASSPRGGEGGYT
TRBV5-1	TRBJ2-3	11	ASSSLATDTQY
TRBV9	TRBJ2-3	13	ASSVRASASYTQY
TRBV7-2	TRBJ2-3	13	ASSLQTQGRNTQY
TRBV13	TRBJ1-3	15	ASSPRGQRLSGNTIY
TRBV7-2	TRBJ1-5	12	ASSFTGLNQPQH
TRBV7-2	TRBJ2-7	13	ASSLVSGGAWEQY
TRBV7-2	TRBJ2-3	10	ASSLGRGTQY
TRBV5-1	TRBJ2-3	12	ASSPGRGGDTQY